This is a list of T cell receptor beta chains from one sample in a study of T-cell memory formation after mild COVID-19. MiXCR, run by TCRdb on the 5' RACE reads, gives a single entry per CDR3 protein. The sample carries hundreds of thousands of distinct CDR3 sequences, roughly 14% recorded once. Input material: PBMCs or a T cell subset sorted from them (not recorded which). The source of these receptors is an adult woman who had mild COVID-19 (a few samples of this study predate the infection). Cell type and time point are not known. Both conserved end residues are part of each CDR3. D genes are given only for firm matches. The listing skips clone size in some rows; elsewhere it reads once, few, many or a size class.

d_gene,v_gene,j_gene,abundance,CDR3aa
.,TRBV4-3,TRBJ2-3,once,CASSQDGQGTDTQYF
.,TRBV9,TRBJ2-7,many,CASNDGSASYEQYF
TRBD1,TRBV19,TRBJ1-6,few,CASSVPGQIKLLHF
TRBD1,TRBV20-1,TRBJ1-1,.,CSATTGVVVNTEAFF
.,TRBV7-9,TRBJ1-1,few,CASSLQGMGTEAFF
TRBD2,TRBV3-1,TRBJ2-5,.,CASSLLPGLAGKQETQYF
TRBD2,TRBV4-1,TRBJ2-1,once,CASSDTSGGAYEQFF
TRBD2,TRBV5-1,TRBJ2-1,few,CASSLAGGRAGREQFF
.,TRBV5-1,TRBJ2-7,.,CASSLGFEQYF
TRBD1,TRBV12-3/TRBV12-4,TRBJ1-2,few,CASSTRTGGGLVRGYTF
.,TRBV5-1,TRBJ1-3,.,CASSSGPGNTIYF
.,TRBV4-2,TRBJ1-3,.,CASSQDLGSSGNTIYF
.,TRBV20-1,TRBJ2-3,.,CSASRLDTQYF
.,TRBV19,TRBJ2-3,.,CASSIGSLSATDTQYF
.,TRBV29-1,TRBJ2-3,few,CSVEALTDTQYF
TRBD2,TRBV27,TRBJ2-5,.,CATAGGAAQTQYF
TRBD2,TRBV11-2,TRBJ2-7,.,CASSLVGGASYEQYF
.,TRBV9,TRBJ1-5,.,CASRGRGQPQHF
TRBD1,TRBV7-2,TRBJ1-2,.,CASSTDRGGGYTF
.,TRBV12-3/TRBV12-4,TRBJ2-3,.,CASSSFAGQTTQYF
.,TRBV12-3/TRBV12-4,TRBJ1-5,.,CASSIQGDQPPQHF
.,TRBV4-1,TRBJ2-2,few,CASRAEGRGTGELFF
.,TRBV5-5,TRBJ1-1,.,CASTKGGVGYTEAFF
.,TRBV10-3,TRBJ2-1,few,CAISESQGNNEQFF
.,TRBV6-5,TRBJ1-5,.,CASTTGNQPQHF
TRBD2,TRBV20-1,TRBJ2-3,few,CSASGQTRGMSADTQYF
TRBD2,TRBV12-3/TRBV12-4,TRBJ2-7,.,CASSRTSGVTYEQYF
.,TRBV11-3,TRBJ2-5,few,CASSPDSETQYF
TRBD2,TRBV3-1,TRBJ2-1,.,CASTLILAGGTYEQFF
.,TRBV6-2/TRBV6-3,TRBJ1-4,.,CASSKTGPATNEKLFF
.,TRBV4-1,TRBJ1-6,few,CASSQAPLGTLHF
.,TRBV29-1,TRBJ2-2,.,CSVRDNKNTGELFF
.,TRBV5-1,TRBJ2-5,many,CASSPLGARKETQYF
TRBD2,TRBV6-1,TRBJ2-7,.,CASSEEELAGGSSYEQYF
.,TRBV29-1,TRBJ1-1,.,CSVTGTTLEAFF
TRBD1,TRBV5-1,TRBJ2-3,.,CASSLFDRAADTQYF
TRBD1,TRBV11-3,TRBJ1-1,.,CASSGTGGRVTEAFF
TRBD2,TRBV7-8,TRBJ2-5,few,CASSPPLSSGRGETQYF
TRBD1,TRBV6-1,TRBJ1-6,few,CASSEGQGAFSPLHF
TRBD2,TRBV2,TRBJ2-5,few,CASSIGTSGGIRSYF